This T cell receptor beta chain emerged from a study of cytomegalovirus exposure and HLA in healthy donors. Study results and limitations: In vitro data verified a few CMV-associated chains as specific for CMV antigens.

PCR involved 60 Vbeta and 13 Jbeta primers. Study processing details: In a later analysis, some 80 million unique TCR beta chains included roughly 11 million shared by two or more donors. Method: immunoSEQ multiplex PCR; TCRdb's copy keeps in-frame clones and lacks some. The V and J calls and clone size are taken from that table; D and trimming were inferred from the DNA. The sample lists about 160,000 clones; roughly 84% were seen once. This clone was recorded once. The antigen remains unidentified. The receptor comes from a boy younger than 10 in good health and CMV-seronegative. The sample comprised PBMCs.

In nucleotides, the CDR3 is TGTGCCAGCCCGTACTCTGGGGGGATTTTCACCGGGGAGCTGTTTTTT. Protein sequence: CASPYSGGIFTGELFF. The V gene is TRBV7-2, the J gene TRBJ2-2; D might be TRBD2 (6 bases). The V gene's germline CDR1 is SGHTA and CDR2 FQGNSA. The CDR3 length is 16 residues. Trimming removed 8 bases at V and 4 bases at J, with 20 bases between.